These 21 T cell receptor beta chains came from one sample sequenced in a study of breast tumors, draining lymph nodes, adjacent tissues. Each CDR3 protein gets one entry after TCRdb re-called the multiplex PCR reads with MiXCR. The data show about 200,000 distinct CDR3 sequences, roughly 31% seen once. The lymph nodes were axillary draining lymph nodes from breast cancer patients. The sequencing input was axillary lymph node tissue. The receptor source for this set is a female donor with breast cancer. Some clones in this sample may be carry-over from other donors' samples.

The rearrangement links TRBV25-1 to TRBJ2-7; D perhaps matches TRBD2 (6 bases). V lost 4 bases to trimming and J lost 6 bases, with 19 bases between them. The germline CDR1 and CDR2 sequences are MGHDK and SYGVNS. The CDR3 totals 15 residues. CDR3: CASSARAGRAAEQYF. DNA for the CDR3: TGTGCCAGCAGTGCTAGGGCGGGACGAGCCGCCGAGCAGTACTTC.

This clonotype has ten or more counts. The genes are TRBV12-3 or TRBV12-4 and TRBJ1-2, with D possibly being TRBD1 (5 bases). Between the trimmed V and J ends, which lost 4 bases and 1 base, there was a span of 7 bases. The CDR3 has 13 amino acids. The CDR3 loop reads CASSSTDNYGYTF. The CDR3 DNA reads as TGTGCCAGCAGTTCGACAGATAACTATGGCTACACCTTC.

This clonotype was seen many times. This chain joins TRBV7-2 and TRBJ2-1; D ambiguous. Germline loops: CDR1 SGHTA, CDR2 FQGNSA. CDR3 length: 12 amino acids. V lost 1 base and J 13 bases, leaving 11 bases between the germline ends. The CDR3 loop reads CASSLVQQIQFF. The CDR3 DNA reads TGTGCCAGCAGCTTAGTACAACAAATCCAGTTCTTC.

This clonotype has a count of ten or more. At one boundary the junction diverges from the germline segment, which might be a read error. The chain combines TRBV6-6 with TRBJ2-5; maybe TRBD2 (6 bases). Germline values: CDR1 MNHNY, CDR2 SVGAGI (reference sequence). This CDR3 has 14 residues. As DNA, the CDR3 is TGTGCCAGCAGTCACTCGTCTAGCGTAGAGACCCAGTACTTC. Protein sequence: CASSHSSSVETQYF.

This clonotype has more than one count but fewer than ten. The genes are TRBV19 and TRBJ1-1; no definite D call. V dropped 5 bases and J dropped 0 bases, with 7 bases sitting between them. Germline V gene data show CDR1 as LNHDA and CDR2 as SQIVND (reference sequence). The CDR3 extends over 13 amino acids. CDR3 DNA: TGTGCCAGTAGTCGTAACATGAACACTGAAGCTTTCTTT. Translation gives CASSRNMNTEAFF.

This clonotype has at least ten counts. This chain links TRBV20-1 with TRBJ2-5, with D possibly being TRBD1 or TRBD2 (7 bases each). Germline CDR1 and CDR2: DFQATT and SNEGSKA (reference sequence). There are 15 residues in the CDR3. Trimming shortened V by 7 bases and J by 2 bases, and 20 bases separated the two germline ends. DNA of the CDR3: TGCAGTGGGGAAGAGAGGGGGCGGGGGCAAGAGACCCAGTACTTC. The encoded protein is CSGEERGRGQETQYF.

This clonotype was counted only a few times. With a much larger clone just one base away, this may be a read error. The genes are TRBV15 and TRBJ1-5; 8 positions agree with TRBD1. CDR3 size: 14 residues. Germline CDR1 LNHNV, CDR2 YYDKDF (reference sequence). V shed 8 bases, J shed 6 bases, and the junction held 9 bases outside the gene matches. The CDR3 protein is CATAPTGAGQPQHF. The CDR3 DNA sequence: TGTGCCACCGCCCCGACAGGGGCGGGTCAGCCCCAGCATTTT.

The V call is TRBV2, the J call TRBJ1-4, with D uncertain. The germline V gene has CDR1 SNHLY and CDR2 FYNNEI. V lost 6 bases and J 15 bases, leaving 17 bases between the germline ends. The CDR3 runs to 12 residues. CDR3 nucleotides: TGTGCCAGCAGGACGGAGAGTGATATAATGTTTTTT. Translating gives CASRTESDIMFF.

V usage is TRBV7-9 and J usage is TRBJ2-1; possibly TRBD1 or TRBD2 for D (6 bases each). V was clipped by 0 bases and J by 4 bases, with 13 bases between them. Germline V gene lookup returns CDR1 SEHNR and CDR2 FQNEAQ (reference sequence). The CDR3 extends over 16 amino acids. Here the CDR3 reads CASSLAGGGWYNEQFF. The CDR3 nucleotides read TGTGCCAGCAGCTTAGCGGGGGGCGGGTGGTACAATGAGCAGTTCTTC.

This clonotype was found many times. V usage is TRBV4-1 and J usage is TRBJ2-7; 8 positions agree with TRBD2. Looked up from germline, CDR1 is MGHRA and CDR2 is YSYEKL. The CDR3 is 14 residues long. V gave up 1 base and J gave up 4 bases; unmatched junction bases: 3. The CDR3 bases are TGCGCCAGCAGCCAAGCGGGGGGGAAATACGAGCAGTACTTC. Protein sequence: CASSQAGGKYEQYF.

In this sample, this clonotype turned up many times. The chain joins TRBV6-1 to TRBJ2-5, with 11 positions matching TRBD1. In germline, CDR1 is MNHNS, CDR2 SASEGT. Trimming removed 3 bases from V and 8 bases from J; junction bases left unmatched: 8. The CDR3 sequence is 15 residues long. The CDR3 loop reads CASSDGGTGGYTQYF. Here the CDR3 DNA reads TGTGCCAGCAGTGACGGCGGGACAGGGGGGTATACCCAGTACTTC.

This chain links TRBV7-9 with TRBJ1-1; the D is unclear. The CDR3 consists of 15 residues. Trimming removed 4 bases from V and 0 bases from J, with 12 bases in between. The germline CDR1 and CDR2 sequences are SEHNR and FQNEAQ (reference sequence). DNA for the CDR3: TGTGCCAGCAGCTCCCCCACGACTGTGAACACTGAAGCTTTCTTT. Protein sequence: CASSSPTTVNTEAFF.

This clonotype was recorded many times. The J gene is TRBJ2-7, the V gene TRBV15; D might be TRBD1 (6 bases). V lost 0 bases and J 3 bases, leaving 15 bases between the germline ends. The CDR3 totals 16 residues. CDR1 and CDR2 (germline): LNHNV, YYDKDF (reference sequence). DNA for the CDR3: TGTGCCACCAGCAGAGATGGCCGACAGGCGCTCTACGAGCAGTACTTC. It translates to CATSRDGRQALYEQYF.

This clonotype was seen only a few times. This sequence joins TRBV5-1 and TRBJ1-1; TRBD1 is a possible D gene (6 bases). CDR3 length: 16 residues. With 0 bases removed from V and 1 base from J, the gap between germline ends came to 13 bases. Germline CDR1 reads SGHRS; CDR2 reads YFSETQ. CDR3 nucleotides: TGCGCCAGCAGCTTGGTCGGGGACATCCAGAACACTGAAGCTTTCTTT. Protein: CASSLVGDIQNTEAFF. Full variable domain (missing parts from reference TRBV5-1 and TRBJ1-1): KAGVTQTPRYLIKTRGQQVTLSCSPISGHRSVSWYQQTPGQGLQFLFEYFSETQRNKGNFPGRFSGRQFSNSRSEMNVSTLELGDSALYLCASSLVGDIQNTEAFFGQGTRLTVV.

With respect to this clonotype: Compared with germline, one end of the junction differs, possibly owing to a read error. The chain has TRBV7-9 and TRBJ1-2; D unresolved. Germline V gene sequence: CDR1 SEHNR, CDR2 FQNEAQ (reference sequence). There are 14 residues in the CDR3. As DNA, the CDR3 is TGTACCAGCAGCTTAGTCGGGGCTAACTATGGCTACACCTTC. Its protein is CTSSLVGANYGYTF.

A remark on this clonotype: A read error is possible here, since a much larger clone lies one base away. The chain links TRBV7-2 to TRBJ1-6, with D tentatively TRBD1 (6 bases). Per germline, CDR1 SGHTA and CDR2 FQGNSA. The CDR3 runs to 15 residues. In DNA, the CDR3 is TGTGCCGGCAGCCTCGTGGACAGAAATAATTCACCCCTCCACTTT. Translation: CAGSLVDRNNSPLHF.

As to this clonotype: The CDR3 carries no conserved terminal phenylalanine or tryptophan, so it likely arises from a read error. The limits of the CDR3 on the DNA are not certain, so only TCRdb's listed CDR3 is given. This chain joins TRBV7-9 and TRBJ2-7; TRBD1, the table's D call, lacks a check against the DNA. The CDR3 has 19 amino acids, counting both end residues. Germline CDR1 is SEHNR and CDR2 is FQNEAQ (reference sequence). This CDR3 is CASSLVPPSGSPPRCEQLL.

This clonotype appeared a single time. This sequence joins TRBV19 and TRBJ1-6, with TRBD1 matching 7 bases. CDR3 length equals 16 residues. Unmatched junction bases numbered 10, after V lost 4 bases and J lost 7 bases. Germline V gives CDR1 LNHDA, CDR2 SQIVND (reference sequence). CDR3 nucleotide sequence: TGTGCCAGTAGTACAGGGACAGCTATTAGGAATTCACCCCTCCACTTT. It specifies CASSTGTAIRNSPLHF.

The chain uses TRBV7-9 and TRBJ1-6, with D unresolved. CDR1 and CDR2 from the germline V gene are SEHNR and FQNEAQ (reference sequence). There are 14 residues in the CDR3. The germline V and J ends were trimmed by 4 bases and 5 bases, with 9 bases remaining between them. CDR3 in amino acids: CASSSALNNSPLHF. DNA of the CDR3: TGTGCCAGCAGCTCGGCGCTGAATAATTCACCCCTCCACTTT.

To note about this clonotype: One base away lies a much larger clone, so this may be a sequencing read error. This rearrangement joins TRBV6-6 to TRBJ1-3, with 7 nucleotides matching TRBD1. CDR3 length equals 16 residues. Germline V gene sequence: CDR1 MNHNY, CDR2 SVGAGI (reference sequence). The CDR3 here is CASSERTGTTGITIYF. The CDR3 bases are TGTGCCAGCAGTGAGCGGACAGGCACAACCGGAATCACCATATATTTT.

With regard to this clonotype: Since a much larger clone is just one base distant, this may be a read error. V and J are TRBV5-1 and TRBJ2-1; 11 bases are shared with TRBD2. The CDR3 contains 19 residues. Germline V CDR1 and CDR2: SGHRS, YFSETQ. With V trimmed by 3 bases and J by 2 bases, 13 bases remained unmatched. The CDR3 here is CASSSIGASGGPPYNEQFF. The DNA for the CDR3 is TGCGCCAGCAGCTCTATAGGGGCTAGCGGGGGGCCCCCCTACAATGAGCAGTTCTTC.